Included here is one TCR beta chain sequence, with context. The entry originates in a study of shared clonotypes between healthy human individuals. CD45RO negativity and positive selection for CCR7 defined naive CD8 cells, a population that excluded terminally differentiated effector memory CD45RA+ cells. Data came from immunoSEQ multiplex PCR; TCRdb stores just in-frame clones and leaves some out. The data hold more than 550,000 clones, with about 91% observed a single time. The CDR3 sequence is 12 residues long. Germline assignment: CDR1 SGHKS and CDR2 YYEKEE (reference sequence). Trimming stripped 5 bases from V and 7 bases from J, with 10 bases between.

Sample: naive CD8+ T cells sorted from blood. The receptor's source is a man aged 25 to 40 in good health. The V and J genes are TRBV5-5 and TRBJ2-1; D gene uncertain. In DNA form, the CDR3 reads TGTGCCAGCAGTTTAGACCTAAATGAGCAGTTCTTC. This sequence encodes CASSLDLNEQFF.